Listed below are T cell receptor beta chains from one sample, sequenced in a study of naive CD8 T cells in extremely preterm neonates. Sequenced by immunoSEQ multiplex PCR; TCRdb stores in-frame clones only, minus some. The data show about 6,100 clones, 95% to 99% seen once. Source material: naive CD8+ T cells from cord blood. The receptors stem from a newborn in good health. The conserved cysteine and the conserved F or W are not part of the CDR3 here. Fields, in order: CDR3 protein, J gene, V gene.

CDR3 protein: ASSGAGFEAF; J gene: TRBJ1-1; V gene: TRBV19
CDR3 protein: ASSVSGAYNEQF; J gene: TRBJ2-1; V gene: TRBV7-3
CDR3 protein: ASSLTAGSGGDGELF; J gene: TRBJ2-2; V gene: TRBV7-3
CDR3 protein: ASSSATNEKLF; J gene: TRBJ1-4; V gene: TRBV27
CDR3 protein: ASSPGGAGELF; J gene: TRBJ2-2; V gene: TRBV9
CDR3 protein: ASSISEQGDYGYT; J gene: TRBJ1-2; V gene: TRBV19
CDR3 protein: ASSLQGTDTEAF; J gene: TRBJ1-1; V gene: TRBV27
CDR3 protein: SVPGGSGARGEQF; J gene: TRBJ2-1; V gene: TRBV29-1
CDR3 protein: ASSLGQGAYEQY; J gene: TRBJ2-7; V gene: TRBV5-1
CDR3 protein: ASSGLAGGTYEQY; J gene: TRBJ2-7; V gene: TRBV25-1
CDR3 protein: ASRSSGFPYEQY; J gene: TRBJ2-7; V gene: TRBV28
CDR3 protein: ATGQGTDTQY; J gene: TRBJ2-3; V gene: TRBV15
CDR3 protein: ASRGLAEEEQY; J gene: TRBJ2-7; V gene: TRBV2